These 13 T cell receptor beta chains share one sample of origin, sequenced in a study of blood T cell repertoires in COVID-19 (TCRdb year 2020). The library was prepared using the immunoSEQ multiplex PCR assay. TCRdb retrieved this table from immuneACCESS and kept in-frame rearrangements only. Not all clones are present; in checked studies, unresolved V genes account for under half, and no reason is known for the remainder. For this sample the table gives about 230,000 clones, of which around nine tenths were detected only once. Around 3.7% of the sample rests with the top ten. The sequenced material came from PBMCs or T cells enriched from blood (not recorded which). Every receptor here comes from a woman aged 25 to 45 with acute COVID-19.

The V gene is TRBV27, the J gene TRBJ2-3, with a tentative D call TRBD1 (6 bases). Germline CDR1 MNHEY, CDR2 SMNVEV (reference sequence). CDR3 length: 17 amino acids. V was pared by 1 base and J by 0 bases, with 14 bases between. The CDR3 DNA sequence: TGTGCCAGCAGTTTATTCCCCGGACAGACTAGCACAGATACGCAGTATTTT. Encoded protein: CASSLFPGQTSTDTQYF.

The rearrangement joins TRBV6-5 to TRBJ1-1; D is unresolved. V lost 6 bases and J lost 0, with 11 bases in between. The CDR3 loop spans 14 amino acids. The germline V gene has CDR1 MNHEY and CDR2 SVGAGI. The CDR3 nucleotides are TGTGCCAGCAGCGATCGGCGGATGAACACTGAAGCTTTCTTT. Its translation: CASSDRRMNTEAFF.

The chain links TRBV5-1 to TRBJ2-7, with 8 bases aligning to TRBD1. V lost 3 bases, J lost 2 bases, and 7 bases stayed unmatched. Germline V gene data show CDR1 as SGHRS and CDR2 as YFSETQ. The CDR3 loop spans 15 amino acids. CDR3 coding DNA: TGCGCCAGCAGCTCCGGACAGGGACCAACCTACGAGCAGTACTTC. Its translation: CASSSGQGPTYEQYF.

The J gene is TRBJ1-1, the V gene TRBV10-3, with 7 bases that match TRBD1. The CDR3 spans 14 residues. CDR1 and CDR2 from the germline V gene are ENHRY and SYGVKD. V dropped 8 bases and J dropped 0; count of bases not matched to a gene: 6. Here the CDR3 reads CAIGPTGMNTEAFF. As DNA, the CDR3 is TGTGCCATCGGACCGACAGGGATGAACACTGAAGCTTTCTTT.

The CDR3 region is CASSLAGGPSETQYF. The CDR3 DNA reads TGCGCCAGCAGCTTAGCGGGGGGGCCATCCGAGACCCAGTACTTC. The V call is TRBV5-1, the J call TRBJ2-5, with 10 bases identical to TRBD2. Germline assignment: CDR1 SGHRS and CDR2 YFSETQ. The CDR3 sequence is 15 residues long. Germline trimming cut 2 bases from V and 5 bases from J; bases unmatched to any gene: 6.

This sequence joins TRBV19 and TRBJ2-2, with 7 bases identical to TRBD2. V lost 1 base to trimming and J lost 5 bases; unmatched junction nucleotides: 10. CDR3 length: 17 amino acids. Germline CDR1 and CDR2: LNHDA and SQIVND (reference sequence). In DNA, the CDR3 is TGTGCCAGTAGTATAGGGGAGGGTAGTAGGAGGACCGGGGAGCTGTTTTTT. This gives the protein CASSIGEGSRRTGELFF.

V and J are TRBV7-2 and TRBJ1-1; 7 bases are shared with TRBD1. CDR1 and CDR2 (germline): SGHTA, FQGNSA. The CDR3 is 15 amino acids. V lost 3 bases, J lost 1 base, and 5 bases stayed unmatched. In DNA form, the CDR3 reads TGTGCCAGCAGCTTCGACAGGGCGGCGAACACTGAAGCTTTCTTT. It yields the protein CASSFDRAANTEAFF.

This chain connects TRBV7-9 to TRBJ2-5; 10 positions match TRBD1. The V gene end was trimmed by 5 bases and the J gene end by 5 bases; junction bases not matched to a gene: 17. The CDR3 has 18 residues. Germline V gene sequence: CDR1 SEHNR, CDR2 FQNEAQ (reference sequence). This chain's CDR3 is CASSRAIESTGGWETQYF. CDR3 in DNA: TGTGCCAGCAGCCGAGCGATTGAATCGACAGGGGGCTGGGAGACCCAGTACTTC.

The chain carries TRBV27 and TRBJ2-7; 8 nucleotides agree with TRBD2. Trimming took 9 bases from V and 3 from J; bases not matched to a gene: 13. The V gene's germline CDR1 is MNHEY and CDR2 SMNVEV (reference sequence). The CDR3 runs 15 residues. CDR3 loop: CASAKMSGGFYEQYF. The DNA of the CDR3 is TGTGCCAGTGCCAAGATGAGCGGGGGTTTCTACGAGCAGTACTTC.

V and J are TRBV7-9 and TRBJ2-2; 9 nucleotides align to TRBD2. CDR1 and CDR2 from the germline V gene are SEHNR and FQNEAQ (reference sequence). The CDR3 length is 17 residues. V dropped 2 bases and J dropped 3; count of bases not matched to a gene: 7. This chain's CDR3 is CASSLFRRGGYTGELFF. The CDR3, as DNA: TGTGCCAGCAGCTTATTTCGGCGGGGGGGCTACACCGGGGAGCTGTTTTTT.

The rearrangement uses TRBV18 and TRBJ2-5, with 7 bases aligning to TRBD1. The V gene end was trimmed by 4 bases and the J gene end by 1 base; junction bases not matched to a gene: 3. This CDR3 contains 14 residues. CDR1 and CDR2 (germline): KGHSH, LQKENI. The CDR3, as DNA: TGTGCCAGCTCACTCAGGGGGTCCCAAGAGACCCAGTACTTC. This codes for CASSLRGSQETQYF.

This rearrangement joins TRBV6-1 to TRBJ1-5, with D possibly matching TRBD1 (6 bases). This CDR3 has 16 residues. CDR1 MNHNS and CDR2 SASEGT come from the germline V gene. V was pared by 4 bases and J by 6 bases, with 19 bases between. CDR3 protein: CASSGQGQGESQPQHF. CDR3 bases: TGTGCCAGCAGTGGGCAGGGGCAAGGAGAGAGTCAGCCCCAGCATTTT.

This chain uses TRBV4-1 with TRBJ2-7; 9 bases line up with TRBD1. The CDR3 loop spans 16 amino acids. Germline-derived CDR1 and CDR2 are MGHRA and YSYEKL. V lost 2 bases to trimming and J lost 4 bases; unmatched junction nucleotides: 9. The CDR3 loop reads CASSQPYRGLLYEQYF. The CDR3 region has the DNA TGCGCCAGCAGCCAACCCTACAGGGGGCTATTGTACGAGCAGTACTTC.